This paragraph covers one T cell receptor (beta chain) sequence. Germline assignment: CDR1 SGHDT and CDR2 YYEEEE. This CDR3 spans 16 amino acids. J gave up 8 bases and V 0 bases, and 12 bases lay outside the gene matches. Libraries were prepared by immunoSEQ multiplex PCR; TCRdb keeps only in-frame clonotypes and omits some of them. The top ten clones hold 5.1% of a sample with approximately 210,000 clones, roughly 80% of them seen once. The sample is drawn from a study of blood T cell repertoires in COVID-19. The sequence came from a human donor in a cohort sampled during active COVID-19. Sequencing was done on a sample of peripheral blood. The rearrangement joins TRBV5-6 to TRBJ1-2; 8 positions agree with TRBD1. CDR3 sequence reads: CASSLGRTGKNDGYTF. CDR3 nucleotides: TGTGCCAGCAGCTTGGGGCGGACAGGGAAGAATGACGGCTACACCTTC.